What follows describes a single T cell receptor (beta chain). Antigen specificity is unknown. The data were produced by immunoSEQ multiplex PCR, yet TCRdb's version contains in-frame clones alone and is incomplete. The sample lists roughly 97,000 clones; 75% to 95% were seen once. The data derive from a study of graft-versus-host responses after intestinal transplantation. Overall study context: Those transplanted obtained multivisceral, liver-intestinal, or isolated intestinal grafts. General study results and limits: GvH clones appeared in recipient marrow, some first in ileum or blood. Individuals who had graft-donor T cell macrochimerism had allografts that showed high graft-versus-host to host-versus-graft clonal ratios. Peak levels of circulating GvH clones tracked with early post-transplant HvG declines.

The CDR3 is 14 amino acids. V shed 7 bases and J shed 1 base, with 12 bases lying between them. CDR1 SGHRS and CDR2 YFSETQ come from the germline V gene. The J gene is TRBJ2-1, the V gene TRBV5-1, with D unresolved. The material sequenced was PBMCs, taken about 460 days after intestinal transplant. The receptor was isolated from a human patient who received an intestinal transplant, so some T cells may come from the graft donor. This CDR3 reads CASRSSYSYNEQFF. DNA for the CDR3: TGCGCCAGCCGCAGCTCCTATTCCTACAATGAGCAGTTCTTC.